This T cell receptor beta chain was recovered during a study of blood T cell repertoires in COVID-19. V was cut by 3 bases and J by 0 bases, with 12 bases left in between. Germline V CDR1 and CDR2: GTSNPN, SVGIG (reference sequence). The length of the CDR3 is 16 residues. Profiling relied on immunoSEQ multiplex PCR, and the TCRdb table lists in-frame clones only, not all of them. The sample contains about 240,000 clones, roughly four fifths of which appear only once. The source is a young woman with acute or convalescent COVID-19. This chain joins TRBV30 and TRBJ1-6; TRBD1 might be the D (5 bases). The material sequenced was peripheral blood. The CDR3 here is CAWSFGDFSYNSPLHF. The CDR3 DNA sequence: TGTGCCTGGAGCTTCGGGGACTTCTCCTATAATTCACCCCTCCACTTT. Supplemented by reference TRBV30 and TRBJ1-6, the full variable domain reads SQTIHQWPATLVQPVGSPLSLECTVEGTSNPNLYWYRQAAGRGLQLLFYSVGIGQISSEVPQNLSASRPQDRQFILSSKKLLLSDSGFYLCAWSFGDFSYNSPLHFGNGTRLTVT.